This TCR beta chain came from a study of T cells in localized non-small cell lung cancer. The study's findings and limits: Turning up in adjacent lung were a median about 56 of the top 100 tumor clones.

As for this clone: Its matching antigen is unknown.

The CDR3 length is 19 residues. Germline V lookup: CDR1 SGHAT, CDR2 FQNNGV. V dropped 5 bases and J dropped 10; count of bases not matched to a gene: 24. Clones were read by immunoSEQ multiplex PCR, and TCRdb kept only the in-frame ones, dropping some. The sample lists 20,000 to 30,000 clones, 85% to 95% seen once, with over 3.5% in the top ten. The TCR was taken from a female donor aged 60 or older with stage II squamous cell lung carcinoma. The chain uses TRBV11-2 and TRBJ2-1; 9 nucleotides agree with TRBD2. The material was peripheral blood, obtained before any cancer treatment. CDR3 nucleotides: TGTGCCAGCAGCAGACGTCTGGGTAGCGGGGGCCGGGCCGGCTTGGAGCAGTTCTTC. Protein product: CASSRRLGSGGRAGLEQFF.